This T cell receptor beta chain was captured in a study of radiotherapy plus CTLA-4 blockade in lung cancer. Study at large: Objective responses were observed in 15% to 20% of patients, and disease control was achieved by 30% to 40%.

Note on this clone: The antigen is unknown.

Focal radiation plus CTLA-4 blockade with ipilimumab was administered to patients who had chemo-refractory metastatic non-small-cell lung cancer. Study results and caveats: Reportedly, early blood T cell clone dynamics best predicted response, with interferon-beta. Researchers report tumor-derived TCR clones expanding in blood after radiotherapy plus ipilimumab.

CDR1 MNHEY and CDR2 SVGAGI come from the germline V gene. This CDR3 is built from 12 residues. Trimming at V came to 7 bases and at J to 5 bases, leaving 1 base not matched to a gene. Profiling relied on immunoSEQ multiplex PCR, and the TCRdb table lists in-frame clones only, not all of them. This table holds 52,000 or so clones, under 85% found once. Sequenced material: peripheral blood, taken from a patient treated with radiotherapy plus ipilimumab. The receptor comes from a human donor with non-small cell lung cancer who had a partial response to radiotherapy plus ipilimumab. The chain recombines TRBV6-5 with TRBJ2-3; 9 bases are a match to TRBD2. The CDR3 protein is CASKTSGDTQYF. CDR3 coding DNA: TGTGCCAGCAAGACTAGCGGAGATACGCAGTATTTT.